The TCR beta chain under discussion was sequenced for a study of beta chain features in type 1 diabetes. J lost 3 bases, V lost 1 base, and 12 bases had no gene match. The CDR3 loop spans 18 amino acids. Germline V gene sequence: CDR1 MGHRA, CDR2 YSYEKL. Isolated RNA was reverse transcribed in full, so expressed TCRB transcripts were sequenced. TCRdb keeps only in-frame clones here, not all; method: immunoSEQ multiplex PCR. The sample holds approximately 380,000 clones; less than 15% are singletons and the top ten take 0.019%. This clone was counted only a few times. CD45RO/CCR7/CD25/CD127/CD95/CD27 staining was used to isolate CD4+ naive, central memory, regulatory and stem cell-like memory cells by sorting.

The chain carries TRBV4-1 and TRBJ2-1, with TRBD1 matching over 7 bases. This TCR was recovered from a woman under 30 in good health. Sequences were obtained from naive CD4+ T cells from blood. The CDR3 spells CASSQGGGVAGGYNEQFF. The DNA of the CDR3 is TGCGCCAGCAGCCAAGGAGGCGGTGTCGCAGGGGGCTACAATGAGCAGTTCTTC.